Each of the 24 T cell receptor beta chains below was sequenced from the same sample in a study of blood T cell repertoires in COVID-19. Profiling relied on immunoSEQ multiplex PCR, and the TCRdb table lists in-frame clones only, not all of them. Of roughly 92,000 clones in the sample, over 75% were seen once. The sample was peripheral blood. All receptors derive from a human donor with acute or convalescent COVID-19. The donor label of this sample is uncertain.

V is TRBV21-1 and J is TRBJ1-5. TRBV21-1 is an annotated pseudogene. The CDR3 consists of 16 residues. The CDR3 region has the DNA TGTGCCAGCAGCTCTTCGAAGAGGATGCAATCGGAGCCCCAGCATTTT. As protein: CASSSSKRMQSEPQHF.

The chain carries TRBV6-5 and TRBJ1-2; no reliable D call. The CDR3 is made up of 13 amino acids. The V gene lost 7 bases and the J gene lost 0 bases, with 9 bases spanning the gap. In germline, CDR1 is MNHEY, CDR2 SVGAGI. The CDR3 is CASNQQTNYGYTF. CDR3 nucleotide sequence: TGTGCCAGCAACCAACAGACTAACTATGGCTACACCTTC.

This rearrangement joins TRBV7-7 to TRBJ2-5, with 9 nucleotides matching TRBD1. The CDR3 covers 17 residues. V lost 5 bases, J lost 9 bases, and 19 bases stayed unmatched. Germline CDR1 SSHAT, CDR2 FNYEAQ (reference sequence). This CDR3 reads CASSKGPGQGLRMAQYF. The CDR3 region has the DNA TGTGCCAGCAGCAAGGGTCCGGGACAGGGCCTTAGGATGGCCCAGTACTTC.

This rearrangement joins TRBV7-9 to TRBJ1-2; tentative D call: TRBD1 (5 bases). Germline V lookup: CDR1 SEHNR, CDR2 FQNEAQ (reference sequence). Deletions cut 5 bases from V and 8 bases from J, with 18 bases between. This CDR3 is 14 amino acids long. CDR3 DNA sequence: TGTGCCAGCAGCGACCCGGGACTTCTCTTAGGCTACACCTTC. This encodes CASSDPGLLLGYTF.

Only one count was recorded for this clone. This chain uses TRBV19 with TRBJ1-5, with 8 bases fitting TRBD1. This CDR3 comprises 17 residues. The germline V gene has CDR1 LNHDA and CDR2 SQIVND (reference sequence). After removal of 5 bases from V and 0 bases from J, the junction contained 9 bases not matched to a gene. CDR3: CASSHRTGIYSNQPQHF. Here the CDR3 DNA reads TGTGCCAGTAGTCACAGGACAGGGATCTATAGCAATCAGCCCCAGCATTTT.

The chain employs TRBV19 and TRBJ1-5; D is perhaps TRBD1 (5 bases). Germline CDR1 LNHDA, CDR2 SQIVND (reference sequence). The CDR3 is 13 residues long. Trimming removed 7 bases from V and 4 bases from J, with 11 bases in between. Written as DNA, the CDR3 is TGTGCCAGTAAGTGGGGGGGAAATCAGCCCCAGCATTTT. This gives the protein CASKWGGNQPQHF.

V usage is TRBV14 and J usage is TRBJ2-5; 9 positions match TRBD2. The germline V gene encodes CDR1 SGHDN and CDR2 FVKESK. The CDR3 consists of 15 residues. The V and J ends lost 5 bases and 5 bases, in that order; junction bases with no gene match: 9. The CDR3 DNA reads TGTGCCAGCAGCTCCTGGGGCGGGGGGGCCGAGACCCAGTACTTC. The encoded protein is CASSSWGGGAETQYF. Combining the CDR3 with reference TRBV14 and TRBJ2-5 gives the whole variable domain EAGVTQFPSHSVIEKGQTVTLRCDPISGHDNLYWYRRVMGKEIKFLLHFVKESKQDESGMPNNRFLAERTGGTYSTLKVQPAELEDSGVYFCASSSWGGGAETQYFGPGTRLLVL.

The chain is built from TRBV19 and TRBJ2-5; no definite D call. Between the trimmed V and J ends, which lost 5 bases and 4 bases, there was a span of 8 bases. Germline assignment: CDR1 LNHDA and CDR2 SQIVND (reference sequence). The CDR3 runs 12 residues. In DNA form, the CDR3 reads TGTGCCAGTAGTGTGACGGGAGAGACCCAGTACTTC. Translation: CASSVTGETQYF. The full variable domain, its missing parts supplied by reference TRBV19 and TRBJ2-5, is DGGITQSPKYLFRKEGQNVTLSCEQNLNHDAMYWYRQDPGQGLRLIYYSQIVNDFQKGDIAEGYSVSREKKESFPLTVTSAQKNPTAFYLCASSVTGETQYFGPGTRLLVL.

The J gene is TRBJ1-1, the V gene TRBV6-5; D gene ambiguous. CDR3 length equals 15 residues. The germline CDR1 and CDR2 sequences are MNHEY and SVGAGI. Trimming cost V 0 bases and J 1 base, with 9 bases left between them. The CDR3 loop reads CASSYSMRGNTEAFF. Here the CDR3 DNA reads TGTGCCAGCAGTTACTCGATGAGAGGGAACACTGAAGCTTTCTTT.

This chain uses TRBV27 with TRBJ2-7, with TRBD1 matching over 7 bases. This CDR3 is built from 13 residues. After removal of 4 bases from V and 1 base from J, the junction contained 1 base not matched to a gene. Germline assignment: CDR1 MNHEY and CDR2 SMNVEV (reference sequence). The chain's CDR3 is CASSYRGSYEQYF. DNA of the CDR3: TGTGCCAGCAGTTACAGGGGATCCTACGAGCAGTACTTC.

The V call is TRBV24-1, the J call TRBJ2-3; D is undetermined. Trimming cost V 12 bases and J 6 bases, with 12 bases left between them. Germline CDR1 is KGHDR and CDR2 is SFDVKD. This CDR3 spans 11 amino acids. CDR3 region: CAVRQADTQYF. For the CDR3, the DNA is TGTGCCGTTCGGCAAGCGGATACGCAGTATTTT.

V and J are TRBV4-3 and TRBJ1-4; a possible D gene is TRBD1 (5 bases). CDR3 length: 15 residues. V was shortened by 1 base and J by 3 bases, with 9 bases between the two germline ends. CDR1 is LGHNA and CDR2 is YSLEER in the germline V gene. The DNA for the CDR3 is TGCGCCAGCAGCCAAGGCAGGGCACCTAATGAAAAACTGTTTTTT. Translating gives CASSQGRAPNEKLFF.

The chain joins TRBV30 to TRBJ2-2, with TRBD2 as a possible D gene (5 bases). CDR1 and CDR2 from the germline V gene are GTSNPN and SVGIG (reference sequence). The CDR3 is 13 residues long. V was trimmed by 3 bases and J by 5 bases, leaving 10 bases between them. Here the CDR3 reads CAWRGVGTGELFF. CDR3 DNA: TGTGCCTGGAGGGGAGTGGGGACCGGGGAGCTGTTTTTT.

The rearrangement links TRBV9 to TRBJ1-2, with D possibly TRBD1 on 5 matching bases. In germline, CDR1 is SGDLS, CDR2 YYNGEE. Trimming shortened V by 2 bases and J by 4 bases, and 12 bases separated the two germline ends. CDR3 length: 14 amino acids. CDR3 sequence (DNA): TGTGCCAGCAGCGTGGGTGGGCAGGGCTATGGCTACACCTTC. Translation: CASSVGGQGYGYTF.

The gene calls are TRBV10-1 and TRBJ2-7; D might be TRBD1 (6 bases). Trimming removed 6 bases at V and 6 bases at J, with 15 bases between. CDR1 and CDR2 (germline): WNHNN, SYGVQD (reference sequence). CDR3 size: 13 residues. CDR3 loop: CASSPSTGSEQYF. The DNA of the CDR3 is TGCGCCAGCAGCCCATCTACAGGGAGCGAGCAGTACTTC.

V is TRBV5-1 and J is TRBJ2-3; D may be TRBD2 (6 bases). The CDR3 is 15 amino acids. Germline V gene lookup returns CDR1 SGHRS and CDR2 YFSETQ. Trimming took off 4 bases at V and 2 bases at J, with 14 bases between the two ends. In DNA form, the CDR3 reads TGCGCCAGCAGCACCGGGGGAAGCGTCACAGATACGCAGTATTTT. This codes for CASSTGGSVTDTQYF. Looking up the rest from reference TRBV5-1 and TRBJ2-3 gives the full variable domain: KAGVTQTPRYLIKTRGQQVTLSCSPISGHRSVSWYQQTPGQGLQFLFEYFSETQRNKGNFPGRFSGRQFSNSRSEMNVSTLELGDSALYLCASSTGGSVTDTQYFGPGTRLTVL.

The rearrangement uses TRBV5-4 and TRBJ2-5; D perhaps matches TRBD2 (6 bases). This CDR3 is 15 amino acids long. Germline loops: CDR1 SGHNT, CDR2 YYREEE (reference sequence). With 4 bases removed from V and 1 base from J, the gap between germline ends came to 14 bases. DNA of the CDR3: TGTGCCAGCAGCCTGCCTGGGCGGGGCCAAGAGACCCAGTACTTC. Protein product: CASSLPGRGQETQYF. Complete variable domain (other parts from reference TRBV5-4 and TRBJ2-5): ETGVTQSPTHLIKTRGQQVTLRCSSQSGHNTVSWYQQALGQGPQFIFQYYREEENGRGNFPPRFSGLQFPNYSSELNVNALELDDSALYLCASSLPGRGQETQYFGPGTRLLVL.

With regard to this clone: The same CDR3 is also encoded by other DNA sequences in this sample. This chain joins TRBV10-3 and TRBJ2-7, with D tentatively TRBD2 (6 bases). This CDR3 has 14 residues. The germline V gene encodes CDR1 ENHRY and CDR2 SYGVKD. With 0 bases removed from V and 4 bases from J, the gap between germline ends came to 10 bases. CDR3 region: CAISESGGRYEQYF. The CDR3 DNA is TGTGCCATCAGTGAGTCTGGAGGGAGGTACGAGCAGTACTTC.

This rearrangement joins TRBV5-1 to TRBJ2-7; D remains ambiguous. Germline V gives CDR1 SGHRS, CDR2 YFSETQ. The CDR3 extends over 12 amino acids. The V and J ends lost 5 bases and 2 bases respectively, with 8 bases between them. The CDR3 sequence is CASSLTTYEQYF. The CDR3 coding sequence is TGCGCCAGCAGTTTGACAACCTACGAGCAGTACTTC.

This chain connects TRBV29-1 to TRBJ2-5; D is ambiguous. The V gene lost 3 bases and the J gene lost 5 bases, with 10 bases spanning the gap. Per the germline V gene, CDR1 is SQVTM and CDR2 is ANQGSEA. The length of the CDR3 is 12 residues. CDR3 in amino acids: CSVEWSAETQYF. CDR3 bases: TGCAGCGTTGAGTGGTCCGCGGAGACCCAGTACTTC. Variable domain in full (rest from reference TRBV29-1 and TRBJ2-5): SAVISQKPSRDICQRGTSLTIQCQVDSQVTMMFWYRQQPGQSLTLIATANQGSEATYESGFVIDKFPISRPNLTFSTLTVSNMSPEDSSIYLCSVEWSAETQYFGPGTRLLVL.

This chain links TRBV3-1 (or the pseudogene TRBV3-2) with TRBJ2-7, with 11 bases aligning to TRBD1. The V gene's germline CDR1 is LGHDT and CDR2 YNNKEL (reference sequence). The CDR3 covers 15 residues. The J segment lost 2 bases and the V segment lost 1 base, leaving 1 base of the junction unmatched. The CDR3 reads CASSQAGQGAYEQYF. The CDR3 DNA reads as TGTGCCAGCAGCCAAGCGGGACAGGGGGCCTACGAGCAGTACTTC.

V usage is TRBV6-5 and J usage is TRBJ1-6; 9 nucleotides agree with TRBD1. J gave up 10 bases and V 6 bases, and 7 bases lay outside the gene matches. CDR3 length: 14 residues. Germline V gene data show CDR1 as MNHEY and CDR2 as SVGAGI. Here the CDR3 reads CASRQGASDSPLHF. The CDR3 DNA reads TGTGCCAGCAGACAGGGGGCTAGCGACTCACCCCTCCACTTT.

This clone has only a few counts. The chain combines TRBV9 with TRBJ2-3; TRBD2 matches at 10 bases. This CDR3 contains 15 residues. Germline V gene sequence: CDR1 SGDLS, CDR2 YYNGEE. Trimming removed 0 bases from V and 7 bases from J; junction bases left unmatched: 5. This CDR3 reads CASSVEAGGPNTQYF. CDR3 nucleotide sequence: TGTGCCAGCAGCGTAGAAGCGGGGGGGCCAAATACGCAGTATTTT.

The chain uses TRBV2 and TRBJ1-4; tentatively, D is TRBD1 (6 bases). This CDR3 contains 14 residues. CDR1 is SNHLY and CDR2 is FYNNEI in the germline V gene. V was clipped by 7 bases and J by 7 bases, with 16 bases between them. Written as DNA, the CDR3 is TGTGCCAGCAACCGAGGGGGGGGTGGTGAAAAACTGTTTTTT. This encodes CASNRGGGGEKLFF.